This TCR beta chain was sequenced in a study of OX40 agonist ivuxolimab in advanced cancers. Looking at the study overall: Every 2 weeks, patients received ivuxolimab intravenously, dosed at 0.01 to 10 mg/kg. General study points: Expanded peripheral T cells had an undetermined antigen specificity. There were, on average, more expanded clones in CD8+ T cells than in CD4+.

Sequencing used immunoSEQ multiplex PCR; TCRdb keeps in-frame clones, though not all of them. The sample lists about 46,000 clones; over 75% were seen once. The germline V gene encodes CDR1 SGDLS and CDR2 YYNGEE. The CDR3 is 21 amino acids. The V segment lost 0 bases and the J segment 3 bases; nucleotides outside the gene matches: 19. Patients were ineligible given autoimmune disease history or systemic immunosuppression. Remarks on this clone: Its antigen is undetermined.

This receptor was taken from an adult with an advanced solid tumor such as melanoma, head and neck, liver or kidney cancer. The sample here was CD4+ or CD8+ T cells sorted from blood, taken in a trial of the OX40 agonist ivuxolimab. The chain combines TRBV9 with TRBJ1-4; TRBD1 matches at 8 bases. DNA for the CDR3: TGTGCCAGCAGCGTAGTATGTGGAGACAGGGGCAATTCAGGACCTAATGAAAAACTGTTTTTT. Its translation is CASSVVCGDRGNSGPNEKLFF.